Described below is a single T cell receptor beta chain sequence and its context. Its antigen is currently unknown. The data originate from a study of T-cell reconstitution after alpha-beta-depleted transplantation in children. Study-wide results and caveats: Newly produced T cells mostly provided counts and TCRbeta diversity after one year, as hyperexpanded clones declined.

Trimming took off 1 base at V and 7 bases at J, with 11 bases between the two ends. This CDR3 contains 13 residues. The germline CDR1 and CDR2 sequences are GTSNPN and SVGIG (reference sequence). Construction of the TCRbeta library involved unique molecular identifiers. Each CDR3 protein is one row after TCRdb ran MiXCR on the PCR reads. The sample lists fewer than 750,000 distinct CDR3 sequences, 25% to 30% occurring once. The specimen comprised PBMCs, sampled before TCRalphabeta/CD19-depleted stem cell transplant. The sequence derives from a boy in the first two years of life with Wiskott-Aldrich syndrome, due to receive a stem cell transplant. The genes are TRBV30 and TRBJ1-5; maybe TRBD1 (6 bases). The CDR3, as DNA: TGTGCCTGGAGTGAGGCCAGGGGCCAGCCCCAGCATTTT. It is translated as CAWSEARGQPQHF. Full variable domain (missing parts from reference TRBV30 and TRBJ1-5): SQTIHQWPATLVQPVGSPLSLECTVEGTSNPNLYWYRQAAGRGLQLLFYSVGIGQISSEVPQNLSASRPQDRQFILSSKKLLLSDSGFYLCAWSEARGQPQHFGDGTRLSIL.